This T cell receptor beta chain was recorded in a study of cytomegalovirus exposure and HLA in healthy donors. In the study overall: The same platform as the roughly 700 first-cohort repertoires was used for the 120 validation repertoires, a later analysis reported.

Repertoires were generated with immunoSEQ multiplex PCR, while TCRdb's copy carries only in-frame clones and drops some. The sample contains about 110,000 clones, 89% of which appear only once. The CDR3 covers 13 residues. The V end lost 4 bases, the J end lost 2 bases, and 8 bases lay between the germline ends. Germline V gene lookup returns CDR1 MRHNA and CDR2 SNTAGT. This receptor was identified in a young woman in good health and CMV-seronegative. Sequenced sample: PBMCs. The V gene is TRBV6-4, the J gene TRBJ1-2, with a possible D match to TRBD1 (6 bases). This CDR3 is CASSGRGNYGYTF. The CDR3 DNA reads as TGTGCCAGCAGTGGCAGGGGCAACTATGGCTACACCTTC.